These 31 T cell receptor beta chains came from one sample sequenced in a study of T-cell reconstitution after alpha-beta-depleted transplantation in children. Preparing the TCRbeta library involved the use of unique molecular identifiers. TCRdb processed the PCR reads anew with MiXCR; each CDR3 protein has one entry. The table has around 800,000 distinct CDR3 sequences, roughly 15% seen once; the top ten hold about 5%. Sequences were derived from PBMCs, mostly from graft donor cells, sampled 360 days after TCRalphabeta/CD19-depleted stem cell transplant. All receptors derive from a male patient younger than 18 who had a stem cell transplant for acute lymphoblastic leukemia, so the T cells may come from the graft donor.

This clonotype was detected a few times. This chain uses TRBV20-1 with TRBJ1-4, with TRBD1 matching 7 bases. With V trimmed by 5 bases and J by 0 bases, 9 bases remained unmatched. Germline CDR1 is DFQATT and CDR2 is SNEGSKA (reference sequence). This CDR3 contains 16 residues. The CDR3, as DNA: TGCAGTGCTCGAACAGGGGTTTGGGCAACTAATGAAAAACTGTTTTTT. Amino acids: CSARTGVWATNEKLFF.

CDR3 in amino acids: CASSLTGARSGELFF. In DNA form, the CDR3 reads TGTGCCAGCAGTTTAACGGGGGCTCGGTCCGGGGAGCTGTTTTTT. V is TRBV12-3 or TRBV12-4 and J is TRBJ2-2, with D possibly called TRBD1 or TRBD2 (6 bases each). This CDR3 comprises 15 residues. Trimming removed 2 bases at V and 6 bases at J, with 13 bases between.

This clonotype has a count of ten or more. The genes are TRBV12-3 or TRBV12-4 and TRBJ2-7; 13 bases match TRBD2. The CDR3 has 15 amino acids. J was trimmed by 2 bases and V by 6 bases; bases with no gene match: 4. The CDR3 DNA sequence: TGTGCCAGCAGCTTCGGACTAGCGGGAGCCTACGAGCAGTACTTC. Translated, it gives CASSFGLAGAYEQYF.

This clonotype was observed a few times. The chain has TRBV6-1 and TRBJ2-1; D is ambiguous. The V end lost 6 bases, the J end lost 0 bases, and 15 bases lay between the germline ends. The CDR3 spans 16 residues. Per germline, CDR1 MNHNS and CDR2 SASEGT. CDR3 sequence reads: CASRPALQTSYNEQFF. CDR3 nucleotides: TGTGCCAGCAGACCTGCGCTACAGACCTCCTACAATGAGCAGTTCTTC.

The chain couples TRBV7-9 to TRBJ2-1; tentatively, D is TRBD1 (6 bases). The CDR3 has 15 residues. V was shortened by 6 bases and J by 5 bases, with 17 bases between the two germline ends. Germline CDR1 and CDR2: SEHNR and FQNEAQ (reference sequence). CDR3 protein: CASSPQGIINNEQFF. As DNA, the CDR3 is TGTGCCAGCAGTCCACAGGGAATCATCAACAATGAGCAGTTCTTC. The whole variable domain, filled in from reference TRBV7-9 and TRBJ2-1, reads DTGVSQNPRHKITKRGQNVTFRCDPISEHNRLYWYRQTLGQGPEFLTYFQNEAQLEKSRLLSDRFSAERPKGSFSTLEIQRTEQGDSAMYLCASSPQGIINNEQFFGPGTRLTVL.

The chain couples TRBV10-3 to TRBJ2-3; 8 nucleotides agree with TRBD1. CDR1 ENHRY and CDR2 SYGVKD come from the germline V gene. The CDR3 is 15 residues long. With 4 bases clipped from V and 0 bases from J, the junction kept 3 bases outside the gene matches. Here the CDR3 DNA reads TGTGCCATCAGTGGCACAGGGGGTAGCACAGATACGCAGTATTTT. This codes for CAISGTGGSTDTQYF.

In this sample, this clonotype turned up many times. This chain uses TRBV5-1 with TRBJ1-2; no clear D. V was cut by 0 bases and J by 2 bases, with 5 bases left in between. This CDR3 is built from 13 residues. Germline V gene sequence: CDR1 SGHRS, CDR2 YFSETQ. Here the CDR3 DNA reads TGCGCCAGCAGCTTGGCCCCAAACTATGGCTACACCTTC. Residues: CASSLAPNYGYTF.

Written as DNA, the CDR3 is TGTGCCATCAGAGAGACTAGCGGACAAGAGACCCAGTACTTC. Translation: CAIRETSGQETQYF. The chain recombines TRBV10-3 with TRBJ2-5; 9 nucleotides line up with TRBD2. CDR1 is ENHRY and CDR2 is SYGVKD in the germline V gene. The CDR3 length is 14 residues. The V and J ends lost 6 bases and 2 bases, in that order; junction bases with no gene match: 4.

This clonotype was detected ten times or more. The chain joins TRBV12-3 or TRBV12-4 to TRBJ2-3, with a weak D call TRBD2 (5 bases). V shed 9 bases and J shed 5 bases, with 15 bases lying between them. The CDR3 is 13 amino acids. CDR3 nucleotide sequence: TGTGCCAGTCAACCCCAAGAGGGAGATACGCAGTATTTT. It is translated as CASQPQEGDTQYF.

In its sample, this clonotype was seen a few times. The J gene is TRBJ2-7, the V gene TRBV12-3 or TRBV12-4; D is unresolved. This CDR3 has 12 residues. The V and J ends lost 4 bases and 6 bases respectively, with 10 bases between them. CDR3 bases: TGTGCCAGCAGTTCGAACTCGCGCGAGCAGTACTTC. Its protein product is CASSSNSREQYF.

V gene TRBV4-2 combines with J gene TRBJ1-5; a possible D gene is TRBD1 (5 bases). The germline V gene encodes CDR1 LGHNA and CDR2 YNFKEQ. With 0 bases removed from V and 5 bases from J, the gap between germline ends came to 14 bases. This CDR3 has 16 amino acids. CDR3 amino acids: CASSQDPGTGDQPQHF. The CDR3 nucleotides read TGTGCCAGCAGCCAAGACCCTGGAACGGGGGATCAGCCCCAGCATTTT.

The J gene is TRBJ2-7, the V gene TRBV5-1, with unresolved D. V lost 1 base and J lost 2, with 10 bases in between. This CDR3 comprises 14 residues. The V gene's germline CDR1 is SGHRS and CDR2 YFSETQ. The DNA of the CDR3 is TGCGCCAGCAGCTTGCTTGGGGTTACCTACGAGCAGTACTTC. Its translation is CASSLLGVTYEQYF.

This clonotype was detected ten times or more. V and J are TRBV29-1 and TRBJ2-5, with 8 bases fitting TRBD2. The germline gives CDR1 SQVTM, CDR2 ANQGSEA. The CDR3 is 14 residues long. The V gene end was trimmed by 7 bases and the J gene end by 0 bases; junction bases not matched to a gene: 7. CDR3: CSAVGLDYQETQYF. The CDR3, as DNA: TGCAGCGCTGTGGGACTAGACTACCAAGAGACCCAGTACTTC.

The table lists this clonotype with a few counts. The J gene is TRBJ2-7, the V gene TRBV4-1; the match to TRBD1 covers 8 bases. Per germline, CDR1 MGHRA and CDR2 YSYEKL. The ends lost 3 bases at V and 0 bases at J; junction bases unmatched: 4. The CDR3 is 15 amino acids. CDR3 protein: CASSHLTGVSYEQYF. The CDR3 DNA is TGCGCCAGCAGCCACTTGACAGGGGTCTCCTACGAGCAGTACTTC.

This clonotype was counted between two and nine times. The V gene is TRBV12-3 or TRBV12-4, the J gene TRBJ2-7; perhaps D is TRBD1 or TRBD2 (5 bases each). This CDR3 has 18 amino acids. The ends were cut back, 5 bases at V and 3 bases at J, with 26 bases in the middle. The CDR3 DNA follows: TGTGCCAGCAGTAGGGACCAGCTAGGACACGCGGGCCGCTACGAGCAGTACTTC. Translation: CASSRDQLGHAGRYEQYF.

This rearrangement joins TRBV4-2 to TRBJ2-5; TRBD1 matches 9 bases. Germline values: CDR1 LGHNA, CDR2 YNFKEQ. This CDR3 comprises 15 residues. V trimming: 1 base; J trimming: 4 bases; junction bases outside the gene matches: 4. The CDR3 here is CASSQVEDRGETQYF. The CDR3 DNA follows: TGTGCCAGCAGCCAAGTGGAGGACAGGGGAGAGACCCAGTACTTC.

V and J are TRBV29-1 and TRBJ1-1, with D maybe TRBD1 (5 bases). CDR1 and CDR2 from the germline V gene are SQVTM and ANQGSEA. Trimming removed 5 bases at V and 6 bases at J, with 16 bases between. The CDR3 covers 13 residues. CDR3 bases: TGCAGCGTTTGCCAGGGACGGTCCGCTGAAGCTTTCTTT. Its protein product is CSVCQGRSAEAFF.

This clonotype was found a few times. J is TRBJ2-7 and V is TRBV5-1, with D perhaps being TRBD1 or TRBD2 (5 bases each). Germline lookup yields CDR1 SGHRS and CDR2 YFSETQ. This CDR3 contains 14 residues. V was clipped by 0 bases and J by 5 bases, with 12 bases between them. CDR3: CASSLGVEGHEQYF. The CDR3 DNA is TGCGCCAGCAGCTTGGGGGTTGAGGGACACGAGCAGTACTTC.

The genes are TRBV5-1 and TRBJ2-2, with 10 bases lining up with TRBD2. The junction had 6 bases not matched to a gene; V was cut back by 0 bases and J by 4 bases. The V gene's germline CDR1 is SGHRS and CDR2 YFSETQ. CDR3 length equals 17 residues. The CDR3 sequence is CASSLVLAGVITGELFF. CDR3 sequence (DNA): TGCGCCAGCAGCTTGGTTCTAGCGGGAGTTATCACCGGGGAGCTGTTTTTT.

This CDR3 reads CASSPSYGPISYEQYF. The CDR3, as DNA: TGTGCCAGCAGCCCTTCTTACGGTCCCATCTCCTACGAGCAGTACTTC. This chain connects TRBV7-6 to TRBJ2-7; D remains unclear. Germline V lookup: CDR1 SGHVS, CDR2 FNYEAQ. The germline V and J ends were trimmed by 5 bases and 0 bases, with 17 bases remaining between them. The CDR3 totals 16 residues.

The gene calls are TRBV7-8 and TRBJ1-6; D is unresolved. Germline V CDR1 and CDR2: SGHVS, FQNEAQ. Trimming took off 5 bases at V and 8 bases at J, with 16 bases between the two ends. There are 15 residues in the CDR3. Here the CDR3 reads CASSHGGESHSPLHF. The CDR3 coding sequence is TGTGCCAGCAGCCACGGCGGGGAAAGTCATTCACCCCTCCACTTT.

This clonotype was picked up a small number of times. This chain joins TRBV27 and TRBJ2-7, with 11 bases identical to TRBD2. The CDR3 covers 15 residues. The V and J ends lost 2 bases and 8 bases, in that order; junction bases with no gene match: 8. Germline V gene sequence: CDR1 MNHEY, CDR2 SMNVEV (reference sequence). DNA of the CDR3: TGTGCCAGCAGTTTAAAGGCAGCTAGCGGGAGGCAGCAGTACTTC. It codes for CASSLKAASGRQQYF.

A note on this clonotype: This sequence may be a read error, since a much larger clone differs from it by one base. The DNA of the CDR3 is TGCGCCAGCAGCTCGACAGGGGTCTCCTACGAGCAGTACTTC. Residues: CASSSTGVSYEQYF. This chain links TRBV5-1 with TRBJ2-7; 8 bases match TRBD1. Germline V gene data show CDR1 as SGHRS and CDR2 as YFSETQ. Trimming cost V 3 bases and J 0 bases; bases outside gene matches: 2. This CDR3 has 14 amino acids. Together with reference TRBV5-1 and TRBJ2-7, the CDR3 gives the full variable domain: KAGVTQTPRYLIKTRGQQVTLSCSPISGHRSVSWYQQTPGQGLQFLFEYFSETQRNKGNFPGRFSGRQFSNSRSEMNVSTLELGDSALYLCASSSTGVSYEQYFGPGTRLTVT.

This clonotype was counted between two and nine times. The rearrangement joins TRBV6-1 to TRBJ2-2; 9 nucleotides align to TRBD1. The CDR3 totals 15 residues. J gave up 4 bases and V 5 bases, and 5 bases lay outside the gene matches. Germline V CDR1 and CDR2: MNHNS, SASEGT. The CDR3 sequence: CASSPDRGATGELFF. The CDR3 nucleotides are TGTGCCAGCAGTCCCGACAGGGGGGCCACCGGGGAGCTGTTTTTT.

This clonotype was recorded a few times. The chain combines TRBV20-1 with TRBJ2-7; 9 bases align to TRBD2. Germline assignment: CDR1 DFQATT and CDR2 SNEGSKA (reference sequence). The CDR3 sequence is 14 residues long. Unmatched junction bases numbered 9, after V lost 3 bases and J lost 6 bases. CDR3 sequence (DNA): TGCAGTGCTAGGTCACGGCGGGAGGGCCTCGAGCAGTACTTC. Encoded protein: CSARSRREGLEQYF.

V and J are TRBV11-2 and TRBJ2-3; tentative D call: TRBD2 (6 bases). CDR3 length: 15 amino acids. Germline CDR1 reads SGHAT; CDR2 reads FQNNGV. Trimming removed 6 bases from V and 0 bases from J, with 13 bases in between. For the CDR3, the DNA is TGTGCCAGCAGTACCAGCGGGTCTAGCACAGATACGCAGTATTTT. Translating gives CASSTSGSSTDTQYF.

This clonotype was observed a few times. The chain is built from TRBV12-3 or TRBV12-4 and TRBJ2-1, with 7 bases identical to TRBD2. Losses at the gene ends were 5 bases for V and 9 bases for J; bases not matched to a gene: 10. The CDR3 is 14 residues long. The CDR3 nucleotides read TGTGCCAGCAGTGCAAGGGGACTATCCGCTGAGCAGTTCTTC. Protein sequence: CASSARGLSAEQFF.

This clonotype was seen a handful of times. V is TRBV24-1 and J is TRBJ2-3; D not certain. CDR3 length: 15 residues. V lost 1 base, J lost 11 bases, and 18 bases lay in between. The germline CDR1 and CDR2 sequences are KGHDR and SFDVKD. CDR3 sequence reads: CATSDLKAAEKGQYF. The CDR3 DNA reads TGTGCCACCAGTGATTTAAAGGCAGCCGAGAAGGGGCAGTATTTT.

This clonotype turned up a few times. V gene TRBV27 combines with J gene TRBJ1-5, with 12 bases identical to TRBD1. Germline V CDR1 and CDR2: MNHEY, SMNVEV (reference sequence). The J segment lost 2 bases and the V segment lost 6 bases, leaving 17 bases of the junction unmatched. The CDR3 extends over 20 amino acids. This CDR3 reads CASRTYAGTGGFIGNQPQHF. DNA for the CDR3: TGTGCCAGCAGGACTTACGCCGGGACAGGGGGCTTTATCGGCAATCAGCCCCAGCATTTT.

This clonotype was seen more than once but under ten times. The chain joins TRBV4-2 to TRBJ2-7, with D perhaps matching TRBD2 (6 bases). The CDR3 consists of 15 residues. Trimming cost V 4 bases and J 0 bases, with 13 bases left between them. Germline V gene sequence: CDR1 LGHNA, CDR2 YNFKEQ. DNA of the CDR3: TGTGCCAGCAGCCCCTTCCTAGCGAACTCCTACGAGCAGTACTTC. This codes for CASSPFLANSYEQYF.

This clonotype was counted between two and nine times. The rearrangement uses TRBV27 and TRBJ2-3; 12 bases agree with TRBD2. J lost 7 bases, V lost 6 bases, and 11 bases had no gene match. The CDR3 is 16 residues long. Looked up from germline, CDR1 is MNHEY and CDR2 is SMNVEV (reference sequence). In DNA, the CDR3 is TGTGCCAGCAGCCTGAGCCCACTAGCGGGAGGTAATACGCAGTATTTT. It encodes CASSLSPLAGGNTQYF.